This T cell receptor (beta chain) originates from a study of blood T cell repertoires in COVID-19. Study at large: Sources were T cells, B-cell-depleted T cells, or PBMCs; the material itself was cDNA or gDNA.

As handled by the study authors: How many nucleated cells were present was estimated from reference gene primer amplification. TCRdb's copy holds only in-frame clones and misses some; the assay was immunoSEQ multiplex PCR. The D gene and trimming were derived from the DNA, and the V and J assignments and clone size from that table. The sample consists of 190,000 or so clones, 86% of them appearing once. Trimming cost V 0 bases and J 1 base, with 9 bases left between them. The CDR3 consists of 15 residues. The germline V gene has CDR1 SEHNR and CDR2 FQNEAQ (reference sequence). The clonotype was recovered from a woman in her twenties or thirties with active or convalescent COVID-19. The specimen sequenced was peripheral blood. V usage is TRBV7-9 and J usage is TRBJ1-1; D is unclear. CDR3 in DNA: TGTGCCAGCAGCTTAGCCATCGGGAAGAACACTGAAGCTTTCTTT. It yields the protein CASSLAIGKNTEAFF.